The 3 T cell receptor beta chains in this list originate from one sample, sequenced in a study of human T cells and chemical hapten exposure. TCRdb processed the RACE reads anew with MiXCR; each CDR3 protein has one entry. This table holds 74,000 or so distinct CDR3 sequences, about an eighth found once. The time point denotes: patch test 1, 2 weeks after DPC sensitization. Treatment meaning: therapeutic diphenylcyclopropenone sensitization with weekly scalp DPC. The sample was whole blood, taken in connection with sensitization to the hapten diphenylcyclopropenone (DPC). All receptors derive from a woman in her sixties or seventies with alopecia areata. Some clones in this sample may be carry-over from other donors' samples.

The genes are TRBV7-9 and TRBJ2-5; no firm D call. CDR3 length: 13 residues. Germline-derived CDR1 and CDR2 are SEHNR and FQNEAQ (reference sequence). V lost 4 bases and J lost 0, with 6 bases in between. CDR3 region: CASSWRNQETQYF. Written as DNA, the CDR3 is TGTGCCAGCAGCTGGAGAAACCAAGAGACCCAGTACTTC.

This clonotype was picked up many times. This chain links TRBV20-1 with TRBJ2-3, with D hard to call. The CDR3 consists of 12 residues. Per germline, CDR1 DFQATT and CDR2 SNEGSKA (reference sequence). Trimming took 3 bases from V and 2 from J, leaving 6 bases between them. CDR3 in amino acids: CSARGYTDTQYF. CDR3 in DNA: TGCAGTGCTAGGGGGTACACAGATACGCAGTATTTT.

Note on this clonotype: Mismatch with germline at one junction end may stem from a read error. This chain joins TRBV12-3 or TRBV12-4 and TRBJ2-3; 7 bases are shared with TRBD1. The CDR3 covers 13 residues. The DNA for the CDR3 is TGTGCCAGCACAGGGCAGGGGACAGAAACGCAGTATTTT. Protein: CASTGQGTETQYF.